This T cell receptor beta chain originates from a study of blood T cell repertoires in COVID-19. Produced via immunoSEQ multiplex PCR; TCRdb's table is partial and in-frame only. The data show 150,000 to 180,000 clones, roughly 80% seen once. The germline gives CDR1 LNHNV, CDR2 YYDKDF (reference sequence). This CDR3 comprises 16 residues. The V end lost 0 bases, the J end lost 3 bases, and 12 bases lay between the germline ends. The chain recombines TRBV15 with TRBJ1-3; D is possibly TRBD1 (5 bases). This clonotype originated in a woman aged 60-75 years with acute or convalescent COVID-19. Sequenced sample: peripheral blood. The CDR3 loop is CATSRDLGGSGNTIYF. The CDR3 nucleotides are TGTGCCACCAGCAGAGATCTCGGGGGTAGTGGAAACACCATATATTTT.